This TCR beta chain was recovered during a study of OX40 agonist ivuxolimab in advanced cancers. In the study overall: Three patients, one with hepatocellular carcinoma and two with cutaneous melanoma, achieved partial responses.

The CDR3 extends over 15 amino acids. Germline V CDR1 and CDR2: GTSNPN, SVGIG (reference sequence). J lost 5 bases, V lost 4 bases, and 10 bases had no gene match. The assay was immunoSEQ multiplex PCR, and TCRdb's table has in-frame clones only and misses some. The top ten hold less than 7% of the sample, which has tens of thousands of clones, over 90% seen once. The sequenced sample was CD4+ or CD8+ T cells sorted from blood, obtained in a trial of the OX40 agonist ivuxolimab. The sequence derives from an adult with an advanced solid tumor such as melanoma, head and neck, liver or kidney cancer. V is TRBV30 and J is TRBJ2-5; 10 nucleotides align to TRBD1. CDR3 DNA: TGTGCCTGGACATTCGGGACAGGGGTCGCGGAGACCCAGTACTTC. Translated: CAWTFGTGVAETQYF.